Below, 5 T cell receptor beta chains from the same sample are listed, as sequenced in a study of beta chain features in type 1 diabetes. Investigators reverse transcribed all isolated RNA, so they sequenced expressed TCRB transcripts. Libraries were prepared by immunoSEQ multiplex PCR; TCRdb keeps only in-frame clonotypes and omits some of them. The sample has a few hundred thousand clones, roughly 21% seen once. Sequenced input: naive CD4+ T cells from blood. The source of these receptors is a woman younger than 30 in good health.

V and J are TRBV5-1 and TRBJ2-4; the D is unclear. Germline V CDR1 and CDR2: SGHRS, YFSETQ. CDR3 length: 16 amino acids. V was trimmed by 1 base and J by 8 bases, leaving 19 bases between them. In DNA form, the CDR3 reads TGCGCCAGCAGCTTGTTTACTGATTCCTCTCAAGACATTCAGTACTTC. This translates into CASSLFTDSSQDIQYF.

This clone was detected only a few times. V gene TRBV2 combines with J gene TRBJ2-2; 10 bases align to TRBD2. There are 15 residues in the CDR3. Trimming cost V 4 bases and J 5 bases; bases outside gene matches: 4. Germline CDR1 SNHLY, CDR2 FYNNEI. CDR3: CASSGLAGGTGELFF. The CDR3, as DNA: TGTGCCAGCAGTGGACTAGCGGGCGGGACCGGGGAGCTGTTTTTT. Supplemented by reference TRBV2 and TRBJ2-2, the full variable domain reads EPEVTQTPSHQVTQMGQEVILRCVPISNHLYFYWYRQILGQKVEFLVSFYNNEISEKSEIFDDQFSVERPDGSNFTLKIRSTKLEDSAMYFCASSGLAGGTGELFFGEGSRLTVL.

This clone was observed a few times. V and J are TRBV10-3 and TRBJ1-2, with 8 bases lining up with TRBD1. V was pared by 11 bases and J by 4 bases, with 6 bases of the junction left unmatched. The germline gives CDR1 ENHRY, CDR2 SYGVKD. The CDR3 covers 12 residues. This CDR3 reads CAGSGTGYGYTF. The CDR3 DNA follows: TGTGCCGGTTCCGGGACAGGCTATGGCTACACCTTC.

This clone was observed a few times. The chain has TRBV5-1 and TRBJ1-1; tentatively, D is TRBD1 (5 bases). The CDR3 loop spans 15 amino acids. V lost 6 bases to trimming and J lost 2 bases, with 17 bases between them. Germline CDR1 SGHRS, CDR2 YFSETQ. CDR3 coding DNA: TGCGCCAGCATCCCTGGGGCAGGGCATAACACTGAAGCTTTCTTT. Translated: CASIPGAGHNTEAFF.

The chain links TRBV5-6 to TRBJ2-7; 8 bases are shared with TRBD1. The CDR3 consists of 13 residues. Losses at the gene ends were 6 bases for V and 6 bases for J; bases not matched to a gene: 8. From germline, CDR1 is SGHDT and CDR2 YYEEEE. The CDR3 protein is CASTLGRGREQYF. CDR3 in DNA: TGTGCCAGCACCCTAGGCAGGGGGCGCGAGCAGTACTTC.